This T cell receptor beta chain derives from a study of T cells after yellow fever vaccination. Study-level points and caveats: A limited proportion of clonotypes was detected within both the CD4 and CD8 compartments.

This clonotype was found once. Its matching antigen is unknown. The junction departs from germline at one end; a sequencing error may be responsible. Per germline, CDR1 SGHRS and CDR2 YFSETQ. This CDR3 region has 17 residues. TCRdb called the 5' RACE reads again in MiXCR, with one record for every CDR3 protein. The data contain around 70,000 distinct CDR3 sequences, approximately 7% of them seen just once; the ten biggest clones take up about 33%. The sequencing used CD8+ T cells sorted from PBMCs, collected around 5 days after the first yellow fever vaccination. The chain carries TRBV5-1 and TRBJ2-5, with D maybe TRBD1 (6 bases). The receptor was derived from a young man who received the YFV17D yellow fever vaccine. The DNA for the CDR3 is TGCGCCAGCAGCTCACCCCCCACTACAGGGTACCATGAGACCCAGTACTTC. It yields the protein CASSSPPTTGYHETQYF.